This TCR beta chain was sequenced during a study of shared clonotypes between healthy human individuals. The overall study: Three plates were used per donor for CD4 naive, three for CD4 memory, two for CD8 naive and one for CD8 memory.

Here immunoSEQ multiplex PCR was the method, and the copy in TCRdb shows in-frame clones only, minus some. Found here are some 1,100,000 clones, around 78% of them singletons; the top ten hold approximately 0.52%. All donors qualified as healthy HIV-negative adults and had experienced no recent acute infections or vaccinations. The CDR3 loop spans 14 amino acids. The V gene end was trimmed by 5 bases and the J gene end by 8 bases; junction bases not matched to a gene: 9. In germline, CDR1 is SEHNR, CDR2 FQNEAQ (reference sequence). This clonotype was sampled from a man younger than 30 in good health. Some clones in this sample may be carry-over from other donors' samples. The J gene is TRBJ1-2, the V gene TRBV7-9; TRBD1 matches 9 bases. Sample: memory CD4+ T cells from PBMCs. Sample subset: CD45RA-negative fraction. The CDR3 bases are TGTGCCAGCAGCCTGCGAACAGGGGGCCGGGGCTACACCTTC. Amino acid sequence: CASSLRTGGRGYTF. Based on the CDR3 plus reference TRBV7-9 and TRBJ1-2, the full variable domain is DTGVSQNPRHKITKRGQNVTFRCDPISEHNRLYWYRQTLGQGPEFLTYFQNEAQLEKSRLLSDRFSAERPKGSFSTLEIQRTEQGDSAMYLCASSLRTGGRGYTFGSGTRLTVV.